Listed here are 7 T cell receptor beta chains from one sample, sequenced in a study of response to subunit inactivated influenza vaccine. TCRdb passed the RT-PCR reads through MiXCR, listing each CDR3 protein once. The sample gives roughly 540,000 distinct CDR3 sequences, under 25% of which show up once; approximately 3% is in the top ten. This sample also appeared in a second study, on T cells expressing NK-cell markers. As reported in that work: It was by 5'RACE template switching with UMIs that TCR beta cDNA was made.

This specimen was CD4+ T cells sorted from PBMCs, taken 12 days after vaccination. Source of these receptors: a man between 45 and 60 years old who received an inactivated influenza vaccine.

This clonotype was counted many times. The chain uses TRBV5-1 and TRBJ2-7; TRBD1 matches 7 bases. CDR3 length: 13 residues. Germline V gives CDR1 SGHRS, CDR2 YFSETQ. The trim removed 1 base at V and 3 bases at J, leaving 1 base unmatched. The DNA of the CDR3 is TGCGCCAGCAGCTTGCGGGACAGCTACGAGCAGTACTTC. This sequence encodes CASSLRDSYEQYF.

A few counts support this clonotype. The chain is built from TRBV6-1 and TRBJ2-3, with D possibly being TRBD2 (6 bases). Trimming left V 7 bases short and J 2 bases short, with 19 bases between. Germline CDR1 is MNHNS and CDR2 is SASEGT. CDR3 length equals 16 residues. The CDR3 DNA sequence: TGTGCCAGCACCCCGGGAGTCCCTACTAACACAGATACGCAGTATTTT. It is translated as CASTPGVPTNTDTQYF.

This clonotype came up a few times. The chain has TRBV28 and TRBJ2-1, with D possibly called TRBD1 or TRBD2 (5 bases each). This CDR3 region has 15 residues. V was shortened by 8 bases and J by 3 bases, with 17 bases between the two germline ends. Germline V CDR1 and CDR2: MDHEN, SYDVKM. The CDR3 DNA reads as TGTGCCAGCCTACCTCCCGGGACGCTCTACAATGAGCAGTTCTTC. It encodes CASLPPGTLYNEQFF. Together with reference TRBV28 and TRBJ2-1, the CDR3 gives the full variable domain: DVKVTQSSRYLVKRTGEKVFLECVQDMDHENMFWYRQDPGLGLRLIYFSYDVKMKEKGDIPEGYSVSREKKERFSLILESASTNQTSMYLCASLPPGTLYNEQFFGPGTRLTVL.

The chain has TRBV3-1 and TRBJ2-2; D is undetermined. The CDR3 has 14 amino acids. Trimming removed 4 bases from V and 8 bases from J, with 14 bases in between. CDR1 and CDR2 (germline): LGHDT, YNNKEL (reference sequence). CDR3 DNA sequence: TGTGCCAGCAGCCGACTCAATACTCAAGGGGAGCTGTTTTTT. This gives the protein CASSRLNTQGELFF.

There are many counts of this clonotype. The chain is built from TRBV18 and TRBJ1-6; 8 bases are a match to TRBD1. Germline V gene lookup returns CDR1 KGHSH and CDR2 LQKENI. J was trimmed by 7 bases and V by 1 base; bases with no gene match: 3. The CDR3 sequence is 15 residues long. CDR3 amino acids: CASSPLQGANSPLHF. In DNA, the CDR3 is TGTGCCAGCTCACCACTGCAGGGGGCGAATTCACCCCTCCACTTT.

The rearrangement joins TRBV2 to TRBJ2-5; perhaps D is TRBD1 or TRBD2 (6 bases each). Trimming cost V 11 bases and J 4 bases, with 23 bases left between them. Germline assignment: CDR1 SNHLY and CDR2 FYNNEI. The CDR3 is 15 residues long. CDR3: CADSLGGRRGETQYF. CDR3 nucleotide sequence: TGTGCCGACTCGTTGGGGGGACGCAGGGGAGAGACCCAGTACTTC.

This clonotype has more than one count but fewer than ten. J is TRBJ2-1 and V is TRBV7-2, with D maybe TRBD2 (6 bases). CDR3 size: 14 residues. Trimming shortened V by 6 bases and J by 5 bases, and 14 bases separated the two germline ends. CDR1 and CDR2 (germline): SGHTA, FQGNSA. The CDR3 nucleotides are TGTGCCAGCAGTGGGGGGATTAAAGACAATGAGCAGTTCTTC. Residues: CASSGGIKDNEQFF. Based on the CDR3 plus reference TRBV7-2 and TRBJ2-1, the full variable domain is GAGVSQSPSNKVTEKGKDVELRCDPISGHTALYWYRQSLGQGLEFLIYFQGNSAPDKSGLPSDRFSAERTGGSVSTLTIQRTQQEDSAVYLCASSGGIKDNEQFFGPGTRLTVL.